This T cell receptor (beta chain) comes out of a study of T cells in Graves' hyperthyroidism and ophthalmopathy. What was amplified from RNA transcripts were TCR beta CDR3 regions. Carried out on the TCR CDR3, a first-round RT-PCR used the HTBI primer set. MiXCR, applied by TCRdb to the multiplex PCR reads, yields one record per CDR3 protein. The sample yields about 560,000 distinct CDR3 sequences, around 17% seen once. Germline trimming cut 4 bases from V and 4 bases from J; bases unmatched to any gene: 8. Germline V gives CDR1 SGDLS, CDR2 YYNGEE. The CDR3 loop spans 16 amino acids. This clonotype appeared many times.

The chain uses TRBV9 and TRBJ1-6, with 7 nucleotides matching TRBD1. This clonotype was sampled from a woman aged 18-30 years with Graves' hyperthyroidism. Sequenced: blood. The CDR3 coding sequence is TGTGCCAGCAGCCCGTCCGGGACAGCTTATAATTCACCCCTCCACTTT. Residues: CASSPSGTAYNSPLHF.